Below are 8 T cell receptor beta chains sequenced from a single sample in a study of T cell responses to AZD1222 COVID-19 vaccine. Method: immunoSEQ multiplex PCR; TCRdb's copy keeps in-frame clones and lacks some. The sample shows some 83,000 clones, over 75% of them seen only once. This sample comprised peripheral blood, obtained 28 days after the second AZD1222 dose. The receptors shown here come from an adult who received the AZD1222 COVID-19 vaccine.

V is TRBV7-2 and J is TRBJ1-3; D is undetermined. V lost 2 bases, J lost 0 bases, and 8 bases lay in between. Germline loops: CDR1 SGHTA, CDR2 FQGNSA. The CDR3 runs to 15 residues. The CDR3 bases are TGTGCCAGCAGCTTAAACGGAAACTCTGGAAACACCATATATTTT. Translated, it gives CASSLNGNSGNTIYF.

This sequence joins TRBV5-6 and TRBJ1-5; TRBD1 matches 7 bases. Per germline, CDR1 SGHDT and CDR2 YYEEEE. J lost 5 bases, V lost 4 bases, and 9 bases had no gene match. The CDR3 is 15 residues long. This chain's CDR3 is CASSQNRGADQPQHF. In DNA, the CDR3 is TGTGCCAGCAGCCAGAACAGGGGTGCGGATCAGCCCCAGCATTTT.

The rearrangement links TRBV27 to TRBJ1-5; TRBD1 aligns across 8 bases. Germline CDR1 reads MNHEY; CDR2 reads SMNVEV (reference sequence). The V and J ends lost 5 bases and 9 bases, in that order; junction bases with no gene match: 9. The CDR3 is 14 amino acids. CDR3 region: CASSPGQGGTPQHF. The CDR3 DNA reads as TGTGCCAGCAGTCCCGGACAGGGAGGTACGCCCCAGCATTTT.

The chain combines TRBV28 with TRBJ2-1, with D possibly being TRBD2 (5 bases). Trimming pared 2 bases from V and 0 bases from J, leaving 8 bases between. This CDR3 comprises 15 residues. The germline CDR1 and CDR2 sequences are MDHEN and SYDVKM. CDR3 in DNA: TGTGCCAGCAGTTTAAGGAGCGGCTCCTACAATGAGCAGTTCTTC. Its translation is CASSLRSGSYNEQFF.

The chain couples TRBV25-1 to TRBJ1-2; possibly TRBD1 for D (5 bases). In germline, CDR1 is MGHDK, CDR2 SYGVNS. V was cut by 5 bases and J by 5 bases, with 18 bases left in between. The CDR3 is made up of 15 amino acids. The CDR3 nucleotides read TGTGCCAGCAGTTGGGGGGGGAGCGGAGCATATGGCTACACCTTC. The encoded protein is CASSWGGSGAYGYTF.

The rearrangement links TRBV9 to TRBJ2-6; 11 nucleotides match TRBD1. The germline gives CDR1 SGDLS, CDR2 YYNGEE. This CDR3 is 18 amino acids long. After removal of 4 bases from V and 1 base from J, the junction contained 7 bases not matched to a gene. The CDR3, as DNA: TGTGCCAGCAGCTTACCACGGGACAGGGGGTCTGGGGCCAACGTCCTGACTTTC. Its protein is CASSLPRDRGSGANVLTF. The whole variable domain, remainder taken from reference TRBV9 and TRBJ2-6, is DSGVTQTPKHLITATGQRVTLRCSPRSGDLSVYWYQQSLDQGLQFLIQYYNGEERAKGNILERFSAQQFPDLHSELNLSSLELGDSALYFCASSLPRDRGSGANVLTFGAGSRLTVL.

This sequence joins TRBV30 and TRBJ2-7; no definite D call. In germline, CDR1 is GTSNPN, CDR2 SVGIG (reference sequence). The germline V and J ends were trimmed by 2 bases and 5 bases, with 4 bases remaining between them. This CDR3 has 10 residues. This chain's CDR3 is CAWSSNEQYF. The CDR3 DNA sequence: TGTGCCTGGAGTAGCAACGAGCAGTACTTC.

The chain employs TRBV19 and TRBJ1-2; 9 nucleotides align to TRBD1. The CDR3 loop spans 13 amino acids. Per germline, CDR1 LNHDA and CDR2 SQIVND (reference sequence). V trimming: 9 bases; J trimming: 5 bases; junction bases outside the gene matches: 7. CDR3 protein: CASTKDRGYGYTF. CDR3 sequence (DNA): TGTGCCAGCACAAAGGACAGGGGATATGGCTACACCTTC. The whole variable domain, remainder taken from reference TRBV19 and TRBJ1-2, is DGGITQSPKYLFRKEGQNVTLSCEQNLNHDAMYWYRQDPGQGLRLIYYSQIVNDFQKGDIAEGYSVSREKKESFPLTVTSAQKNPTAFYLCASTKDRGYGYTFGSGTRLTVV.